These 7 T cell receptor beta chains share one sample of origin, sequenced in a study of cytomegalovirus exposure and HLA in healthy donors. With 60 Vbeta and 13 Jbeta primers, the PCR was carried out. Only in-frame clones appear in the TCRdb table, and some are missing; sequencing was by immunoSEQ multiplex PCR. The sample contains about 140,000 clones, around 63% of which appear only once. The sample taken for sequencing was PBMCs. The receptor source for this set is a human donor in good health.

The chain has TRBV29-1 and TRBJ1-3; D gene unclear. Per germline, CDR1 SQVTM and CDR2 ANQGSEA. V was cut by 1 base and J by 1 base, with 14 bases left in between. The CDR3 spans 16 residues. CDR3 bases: TGCAGCGTTGAAGTGACACTAGCGGGTTCTGGAAACACCATATATTTT. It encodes CSVEVTLAGSGNTIYF.

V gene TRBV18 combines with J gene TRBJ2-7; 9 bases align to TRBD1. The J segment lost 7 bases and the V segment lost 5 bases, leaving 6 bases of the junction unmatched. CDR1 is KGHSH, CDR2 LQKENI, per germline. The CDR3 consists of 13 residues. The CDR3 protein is CASSDRGGAEQYF. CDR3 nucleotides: TGTGCCAGCTCAGACAGGGGGGGAGCGGAGCAGTACTTC. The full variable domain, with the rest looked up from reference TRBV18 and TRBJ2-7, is NAGVMQNPRHLVRRRGQEARLRCSPMKGHSHVYWYRQLPEEGLKFMVYLQKENIIDESGMPKERFSAEFPKEGPSILRIQQVVRGDSAAYFCASSDRGGAEQYFGPGTRLTVT.

The CDR3 DNA reads as TGTGCCAGCAGCCCAGGAGGGAGAGGAGAGACCCAGTACTTC. Translated: CASSPGGRGETQYF. This rearrangement joins TRBV28 to TRBJ2-5; TRBD2 might be the D (6 bases). Trimming shortened V by 6 bases and J by 4 bases, and 15 bases separated the two germline ends. The germline CDR1 and CDR2 sequences are MDHEN and SYDVKM. The CDR3 consists of 14 residues.

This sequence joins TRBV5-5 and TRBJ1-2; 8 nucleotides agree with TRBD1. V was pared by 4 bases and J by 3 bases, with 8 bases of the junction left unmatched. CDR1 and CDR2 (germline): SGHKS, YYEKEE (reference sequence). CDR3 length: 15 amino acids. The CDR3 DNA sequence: TGTGCCAGCAGCCCGCAGGGGGCACGGGACTATGGCTACACCTTC. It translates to CASSPQGARDYGYTF.

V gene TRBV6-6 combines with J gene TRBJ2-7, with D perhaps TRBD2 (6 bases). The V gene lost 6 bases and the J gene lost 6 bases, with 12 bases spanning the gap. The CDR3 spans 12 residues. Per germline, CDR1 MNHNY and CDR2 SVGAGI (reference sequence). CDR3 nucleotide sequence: TGTGCCAGCAGCCCGAGGGAGGCCGAGCAGTACTTC. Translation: CASSPREAEQYF.

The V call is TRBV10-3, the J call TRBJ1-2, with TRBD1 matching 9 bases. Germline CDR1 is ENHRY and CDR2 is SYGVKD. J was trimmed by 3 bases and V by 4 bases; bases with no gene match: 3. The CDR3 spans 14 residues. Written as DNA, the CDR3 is TGTGCCATCAGTGGGGACAGGGTGGACTATGGCTACACCTTC. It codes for CAISGDRVDYGYTF.

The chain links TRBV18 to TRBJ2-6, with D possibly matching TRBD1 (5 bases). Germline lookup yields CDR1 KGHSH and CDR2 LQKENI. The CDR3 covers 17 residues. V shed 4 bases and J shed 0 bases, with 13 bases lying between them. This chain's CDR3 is CASSQTDIVSGANVLTF. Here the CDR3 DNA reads TGTGCCAGCTCACAAACGGACATAGTCTCTGGGGCCAACGTCCTGACTTTC.